This T cell receptor (beta chain) was recovered during a study of shared clonotypes between healthy human individuals. Study findings and constraints: Estimated clonotype richness was generally higher in naive than memory subsets. Genetic and exposure-history diversity was limited by the few donors.

Replicate PCRs run on sorted subsets employed approximately 200 ng DNA, roughly 30,000 T cell genomes. Generated by immunoSEQ multiplex PCR, the TCRdb table keeps only in-frame clones and is missing some. This table has 550,000 to 700,000 clones, roughly 72% appearing once. Notes on this clone: What it recognizes is unknown.

There were only Caucasian adults among the donors, and all lived in Nashville, Tennessee. V lost 2 bases to trimming and J lost 6 bases; unmatched junction nucleotides: 3. The CDR3 is made up of 14 amino acids. Per the germline V gene, CDR1 is LGHNA and CDR2 is YNFKEQ. The chain is built from TRBV4-2 and TRBJ2-1; 8 bases map to TRBD2. The source of this sequence is a woman aged 25 to 39 in good health. The sample comprised memory CD4+ T cells sorted from blood. Subset given: CD45RA-negative fraction. CDR3 DNA sequence: TGTGCCAGCAGCCAACCGGGGACTAGCAATGAGCAGTTCTTC. It specifies CASSQPGTSNEQFF.